This TCR beta chain was observed in a study of OX40 agonist ivuxolimab in advanced cancers. Findings of the study overall: At 0.1 to 3.0 mg/kg, CD4+ and CD8+ blood T cells expanded clonally by week 6. At 0.1-3.0 mg/kg, partial responders had clonal expansion among the lowest observed.

TCRdb keeps only in-frame clones here, not all; method: immunoSEQ multiplex PCR. This sample has about 86,000 clones; 89% occur once, and the top ten carry 0.19%. Patients were excluded for autoimmune disease history or systemic immunosuppression. In the case of this clone: Its antigen is not known.

The sample was CD4+ or CD8+ T cells sorted from blood, taken in a trial of the OX40 agonist ivuxolimab. The TCR comes from an adult with an advanced solid tumor such as melanoma, head and neck, liver or kidney cancer.

This CDR3 reads CASSTPPGHLNTGELFF. CDR3 nucleotide sequence: TGTGCCAGCAGCACCCCCCCGGGACATCTGAACACCGGGGAGCTGTTTTTT. V gene TRBV7-2 combines with J gene TRBJ2-2; D is perhaps TRBD1 (6 bases). In germline, CDR1 is SGHTA, CDR2 FQGNSA. This CDR3 contains 17 residues. Trimming took off 5 bases at V and 1 base at J, with 17 bases between the two ends.